A single TCR beta chain is shown here with its context. Treatment given: roughly 20 received Ad26.COV2.S at low or high dose, single or two shots; 5 received placebo; per-sample allocation not given. Day 63 after the first vaccine or placebo injection was the time point for sampling. The data derive from a study of Ad26.COV2.S vaccination and SARS-CoV-2 variants. Here immunoSEQ multiplex PCR was the method, and the copy in TCRdb shows in-frame clones only, minus some. The sample has around 320,000 clones, around 90% seen once. Germline CDR1 reads LNHDA; CDR2 reads SQIVND (reference sequence). This CDR3 region has 19 residues. With 3 bases removed from V and 6 bases from J, the gap between germline ends came to 27 bases.

This sequence originates from a person aged 18 to 65 who received the Ad26.COV2.S COVID-19 vaccine or a placebo. Sequences were derived from peripheral blood, sampled in a trial of Ad26.COV2.S vaccine versus placebo. This chain connects TRBV19 to TRBJ1-5; D gene ambiguous. The CDR3 region has the DNA TGTGCCAGTAGTATCCCCGAAATGATATTGGGTCAGCACACTCAGCCCCAGCATTTT. Translated, it gives CASSIPEMILGQHTQPQHF.